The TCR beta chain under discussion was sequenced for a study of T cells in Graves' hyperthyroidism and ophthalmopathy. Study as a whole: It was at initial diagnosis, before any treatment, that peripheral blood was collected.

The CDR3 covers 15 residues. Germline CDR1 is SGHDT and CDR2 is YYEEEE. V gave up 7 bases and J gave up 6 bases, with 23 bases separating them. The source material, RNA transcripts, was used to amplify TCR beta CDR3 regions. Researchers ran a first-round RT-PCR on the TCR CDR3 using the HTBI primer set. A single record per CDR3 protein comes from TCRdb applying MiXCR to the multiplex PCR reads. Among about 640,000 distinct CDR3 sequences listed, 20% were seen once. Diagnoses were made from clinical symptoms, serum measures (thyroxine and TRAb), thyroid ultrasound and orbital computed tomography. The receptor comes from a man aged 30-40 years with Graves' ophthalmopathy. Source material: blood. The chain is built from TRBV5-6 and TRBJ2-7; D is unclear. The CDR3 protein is CASQAGSVLSSEQYF. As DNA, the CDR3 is TGTGCCAGCCAGGCCGGGTCCGTCCTTTCCAGCGAGCAGTACTTC.